This TCR beta chain was retrieved from a study of identical twins. The trim removed 4 bases at V and 13 bases at J, leaving 17 bases unmatched. The CDR3 runs 16 residues. Germline lookup yields CDR1 SGHRS and CDR2 YFSETQ. Comments on this clonotype: Antigen specificity is unknown.

The study's findings and limits: Findings depended on cross-sectional statistics rather than tracking the same donors. Whereas memory repertoires showed no such difference, abundant cord blood beta clonotypes carried fewer insertions. Zero-insertion analyses could be partly confounded by invariant MAIT and iNKT cells.

A template switching step contributed a universal primer site, while unique molecular identifiers were present in the cDNA. TCRdb ran MiXCR on the 5' RACE reads and lists one entry per CDR3 protein. The sample shows 210,000 or so distinct CDR3 sequences, about 7.5% of them seen only once. The sample also formed part of further work on yellow fever vaccine responses in identical twins.

Sequenced material: memory (CD45RO+) T cells sorted from blood. The rearrangement uses TRBV5-1 and TRBJ1-2, with TRBD1 identical over 12 bases. The TCR originated in a woman younger than 30 in good health. The CDR3 sequence is CASSPNTGTGGFGCTF. The DNA for the CDR3 is TGCGCCAGCAGCCCTAATACCGGGACAGGGGGCTTTGGGTGCACCTTC.